This T cell receptor beta chain was documented in a study of T cells after yellow fever vaccination (dated by TCRdb to the late 2010s). Regarding the research as a whole: The SMART-Seq v4 Ultra Low Input RNA kit was used to prepare libraries from fractions with low cell numbers. Two healthy male donors made up the cohort, one aged 18 to 30 years and the other aged 30 to 40 years. To follow T-cell clones before and after primary and booster YFV17D yellow fever vaccination, bulk TCR alpha and beta repertoires were sequenced over time. Blood was collected at multiple timepoints before and after primary and secondary immunization, and bulk PBMC replicates and cell subsets were isolated.

V drops 6 bases and J drops 2 bases, leaving 18 bases in between. The germline V gene specifies SQVTM as CDR1 and ANQGSEA as CDR2. From its cysteine to its phenylalanine, the CDR3 spans 15 amino acids. Of the read, only the CDR3 DNA is kept; its 45 bases are in frame from base 1. The full study reports these points: Compared with the primary T-cell response, the secondary T-cell response was weaker but faster, peaking on day 5 rather than day 15. Computational filtering was needed because FACS-sorted repertoires could contain abundant contaminating clonotypes from the bulk population. A small fraction of clonotypes appeared in both the CD4 and CD8 compartments, likely as a result of convergent recombination. Because only a couple of donors were included in the study, the extent to which the findings can be generalized is limited. After the booster, most clones that had expanded after primary vaccination were detected again (almost 97% of CD4 and 70% to 90% of CD8), suggesting broad maintenance of memory.

The treatment or condition label here, explained by the study, means: live attenuated yellow fever vaccine strain. PBMCs were isolated from peripheral blood using a standard Ficoll-Paque protocol. CD4 and CD8 T-cell fractions were isolated with Dynabeads CD4 and CD8 positive selection kits. TriZol was used to extract RNA from bulk PBMCs, from CD4 and CD8 fractions, and from dextramer-positive and dextramer-negative fractions. This clonotype occurred many times. Its antigen specificity is not known. The sample holds no much larger clone one base away, and base qualities are not on file. TCR cDNA was synthesized by 5'RACE template switching, which introduced a universal primer site and unique molecular identifiers. Priming for cDNA synthesis came from both the TCR alpha and TCR beta constant segments. Library amplification used two PCR steps, and the second PCR step added sample barcodes and sequencing adapters. Sequencing of libraries was done on Illumina HiSeq 2500 (2x100 bp) or NovaSeq (2x150 bp). The published analysis was carried out like this. MIGEC handled demultiplexing of reads and collapsing into UMI consensus sequences, while MiXCR performed V(D)J alignment. Vaccine-responding clonotypes were identified with edgeR using replicate PBMC samples, with FDR below 0.01 and a log2 fold change above 5 up to day 15 being required. Each bulk clonotype received a CD4 or CD8 identity based on whether the sequenced CD4 or CD8 repertoire contained that clonotype at higher abundance. Using fastp trimming at Q25 and MiXCR clonotype assembly, TCRdb reanalyzed the public sequencing data and kept in-frame beta chains. Each record represents a unique CDR3 protein, reported with the most common genes and DNA among its rows. None of the V and J calls come from the authors' own analysis; TCRdb made them. The table for this sample lists about 110,000 distinct CDR3 sequences; 8.4% of them were counted only once. The ten largest clones take up 25% of the sample.

The receptor was derived from a man between 25 and 39 years old who received the YFV17D yellow fever vaccine. This sequence uses TRBV29-1 and TRBJ2-3; the D segment may tentatively be TRBD1 or TRBD2, each giving 6 matched bases. Sequenced here: CD8+ T cells sorted from PBMCs, sampled 45 days after the yellow fever booster vaccination. CDR3 region: CSVMRDTFFTDTQYF. The DNA sequence reads TGCAGCGTCATGCGGGACACCTTTTTCACAGATACGCAGTATTTT.